This T cell receptor (beta chain) was retrieved from a study of cytomegalovirus exposure and HLA in healthy donors. About the study: A later analysis reported the same platform for the roughly 120 validation repertoires and the roughly 670 first-cohort repertoires.

This CDR3 contains 15 residues. The ends were cut back, 3 bases at V and 7 bases at J, with 18 bases in the middle. Germline assignment: CDR1 SGHNT and CDR2 YYREEE (reference sequence). This table comes from immunoSEQ multiplex PCR, and its TCRdb copy is limited to in-frame clones, with some not included. The sample holds roughly 180,000 clones, approximately 84% seen once. Notes on the study in general: Many donors carried some public TCRs, although rarity characterized most TCR sequences. It was found in a later analysis that first-cohort TCR clusters tended to co-occur in the 90 to 150 validation repertoires.

Separate from the roughly 730-subject first cohort, the roughly 130-subject validation cohort was the one that the donors belonged to. A remark on this clone: Its antigen is as yet unknown.

The sequence came from a young man in good health and CMV-seropositive. Input material: PBMCs. This rearrangement joins TRBV5-4 to TRBJ2-3; the D gene is possibly TRBD1 (5 bases). CDR3: CASSSPPSGRHTQYF. CDR3 DNA: TGTGCCAGCAGCTCCCCCCCGTCAGGGCGGCATACGCAGTATTTT.